This T cell receptor (beta chain) appears in the sequencing data of a study of cytomegalovirus exposure and HLA in healthy donors. Study at large: Among the approximately 380 donors who were genotyped, roughly 85% fell in the genetic ancestry cluster that is associated with self-reported Caucasian donors. Points from the study as a whole: The authors later found most CMV-associated TCR beta chains appeared HLA-restricted. Per a later analysis, HLA-associated TCR beta chains showed more clonal expansion than other, equally common TCR beta chains. Reports indicate that TCR beta sequences accurately predicted the HLA-A and HLA-B alleles of most subjects.

The primer mix had 60 Vbeta and 13 Jbeta primers. Clones were read by immunoSEQ multiplex PCR, and TCRdb kept only the in-frame ones, dropping some. Here the sample spans some 100,000 clones, about 80% being singletons. Note on this clone: No antigen is known for it.

Germline V lookup: CDR1 MNHEY, CDR2 SMNVEV (reference sequence). The CDR3 covers 13 residues. The V gene end was trimmed by 5 bases and the J gene end by 7 bases; junction bases not matched to a gene: 6. The TCR was taken from a male donor in good health and CMV-seropositive. Sample: PBMCs. The chain is built from TRBV27 and TRBJ2-5; 8 positions agree with TRBD2. The CDR3 spells CASSPGREATQYF. The CDR3 DNA is TGTGCCAGCAGTCCCGGGAGGGAGGCGACCCAGTACTTC.